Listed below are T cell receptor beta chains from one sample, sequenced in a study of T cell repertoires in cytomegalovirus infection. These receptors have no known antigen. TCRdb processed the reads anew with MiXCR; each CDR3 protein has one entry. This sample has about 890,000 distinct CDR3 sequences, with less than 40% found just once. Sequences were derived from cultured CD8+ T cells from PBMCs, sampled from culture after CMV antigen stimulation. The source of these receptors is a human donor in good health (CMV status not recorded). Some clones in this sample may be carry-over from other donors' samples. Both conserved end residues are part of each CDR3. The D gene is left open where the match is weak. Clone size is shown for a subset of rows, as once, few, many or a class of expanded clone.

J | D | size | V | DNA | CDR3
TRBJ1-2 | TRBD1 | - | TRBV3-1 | TGTGCCAGCAGCCAAGATTATCGAGAGGGACAGCCCTTTTTGGACTATGGCTACACCTTC | CASSQDYREGQPFLDYGYTF
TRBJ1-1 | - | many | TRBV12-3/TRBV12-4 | TGTGCCAGCAGTTTAAGGAACACTGAAGCTTTCTTT | CASSLRNTEAFF
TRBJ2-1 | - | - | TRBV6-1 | TGTGCCAGCAGTGAAATCCGGCAGGTACCTGAGCAGTTCTTC | CASSEIRQVPEQFF
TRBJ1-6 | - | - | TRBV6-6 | TGTGCCAGCAGCCACCTGGGGTACGATAATTCACCCCTCCACTTT | CASSHLGYDNSPLHF
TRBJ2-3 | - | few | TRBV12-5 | TGTGCTATCACTTGGAAGGCAGGCCATAAAGGGGGACGGCCCGGCACAGATACGCAGTATTTT | CAITWKAGHKGGRPGTDTQYF
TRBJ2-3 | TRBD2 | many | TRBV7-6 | TGTGCCAGCAGCTTAGAAGTAGCGGGGGGCACAGATACGCAGTATTTT | CASSLEVAGGTDTQYF
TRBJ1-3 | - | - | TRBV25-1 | TGTGCCAGCAGCAGAGGGAGGTTAGGGCCGACCTCTGGAAACACCATATATTTT | CASSRGRLGPTSGNTIYF
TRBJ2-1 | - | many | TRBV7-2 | TGTGCCAGCAGCTTCAGGGGCGCGGATGAGCAGTTCTTC | CASSFRGADEQFF
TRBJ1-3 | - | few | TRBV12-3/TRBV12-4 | TGTGCCAGCCACTCCAGGCGAAACACCATATATTTT | CASHSRRNTIYF
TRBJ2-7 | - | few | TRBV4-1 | TGCGCCAGCAGCCTTGCTAGGACAGAGGGTTACGAGCAGTACTTC | CASSLARTEGYEQYF
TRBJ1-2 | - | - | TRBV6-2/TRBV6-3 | TGTGCCAGCAGTTTAAGGGACCGAACGAGGAAGAACTATGGCTACACCTTC | CASSLRDRTRKNYGYTF
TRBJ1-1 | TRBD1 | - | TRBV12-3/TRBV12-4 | TGTGCCAGCAGTCTTGGGGGACAGGGGTATGTGAACACTGAAGCTTTCTTT | CASSLGGQGYVNTEAFF
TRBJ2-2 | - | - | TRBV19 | TGTGCCAGTAGTGTCCTAGCCGCCGGGGAGCTGTTTTTT | CASSVLAAGELFF
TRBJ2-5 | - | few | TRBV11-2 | TGTGCCAGCAGCCCAATCCCTAGCTTGGGACCAGAGACCCAGTACTTC | CASSPIPSLGPETQYF
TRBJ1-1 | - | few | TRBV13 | TGTGCCAGCAGCTTTTCGGGGAGTGAAGCTTTCTTT | CASSFSGSEAFF
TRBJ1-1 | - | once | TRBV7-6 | TGTGACAGCAGCTCTAGGCTTGAAGCTTTCTTT | CDSSSRLEAFF
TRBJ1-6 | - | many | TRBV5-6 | TGTGCCAGCAGCTTTAGGATTTATAATTCACCCCTCCACTTT | CASSFRIYNSPLHF
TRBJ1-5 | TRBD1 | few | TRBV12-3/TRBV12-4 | TGTGCCAGCATGCTGACAGGGACAGGTCAGCCCCAGCATTTT | CASMLTGTGQPQHF
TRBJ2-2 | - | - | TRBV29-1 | TGCAGCGTCCGGGTTGCGAACACCGGGGAGCTGTTTTTT | CSVRVANTGELFF
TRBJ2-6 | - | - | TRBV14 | TGTGCCAGCAGCCAAAAGAGGAGGCGAAGCTCTGGGGCCAACGTCCTGACTTTC | CASSQKRRRSSGANVLTF
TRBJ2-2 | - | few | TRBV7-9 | TGTGCCAGCCGTTCGGGGGCCCCCGGCACCGGGGAGCTGTTTTTT | CASRSGAPGTGELFF
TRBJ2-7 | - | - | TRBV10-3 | TGTGCCATCAGTGAGTCTAGGAAAGAGCAGTACTTC | CAISESRKEQYF
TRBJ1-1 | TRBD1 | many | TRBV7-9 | TGTGCCAGCAGCCCCACCCCGGGACAGGGACAAGCTTTCTTT | CASSPTPGQGQAFF
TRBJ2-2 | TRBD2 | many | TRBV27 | TGTGCCAGCAGCACCGTAGCGGGGGTTAACACCGGGGAGCTGTTTTTT | CASSTVAGVNTGELFF
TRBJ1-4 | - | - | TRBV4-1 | TGCGCCAGCAGCCTCCGTTCCGGCGCGGCATTTAATGAAAAACTGTTTTTT | CASSLRSGAAFNEKLFF
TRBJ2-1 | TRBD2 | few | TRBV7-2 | TGTGCCAGCAGCTTATGGGGACTATCGAGTGAGCAGTTCTTC | CASSLWGLSSEQFF
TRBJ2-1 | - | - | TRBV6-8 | TGTGCCAGCAGTTACTTGGGGGCGGGCAATGAGCAGTTCTTC | CASSYLGAGNEQFF
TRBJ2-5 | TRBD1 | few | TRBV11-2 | TGTGCCAGCAGCTTCACAGGGGGCACAGGAGAGACCCAGTACTTC | CASSFTGGTGETQYF
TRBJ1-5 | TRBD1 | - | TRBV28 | TGTGCCGGCAGTCTCAGGGGGCTGAGGAATCAGCCCCAGCATTTT | CAGSLRGLRNQPQHF
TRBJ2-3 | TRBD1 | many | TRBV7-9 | TGTGCCAGCAGCTTAGTGAGGACAGGGACAGCAGATACGCAGTATTTT | CASSLVRTGTADTQYF
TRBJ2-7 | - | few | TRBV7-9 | TGTGCCAGCAGGAATGGAAAAGGACCCTACGAGCAGTACTTC | CASRNGKGPYEQYF
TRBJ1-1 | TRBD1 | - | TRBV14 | TGTGCCAGCAGCCACCCCGACAGGGGGAACACTGAAGCTTTCTTT | CASSHPDRGNTEAFF
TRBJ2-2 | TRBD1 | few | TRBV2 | TGTGCCAGCAGTGATTGGGGACAGGGAAGCACCGGGGAGCTGTTTTTT | CASSDWGQGSTGELFF